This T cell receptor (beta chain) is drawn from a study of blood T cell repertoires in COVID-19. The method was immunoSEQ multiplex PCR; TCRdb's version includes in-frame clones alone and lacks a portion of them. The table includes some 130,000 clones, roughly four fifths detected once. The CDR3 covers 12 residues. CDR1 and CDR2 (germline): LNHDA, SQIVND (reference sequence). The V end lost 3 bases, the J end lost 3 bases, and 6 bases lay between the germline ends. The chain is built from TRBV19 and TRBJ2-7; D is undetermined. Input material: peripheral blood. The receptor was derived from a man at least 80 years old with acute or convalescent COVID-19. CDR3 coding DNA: TGTGCCAGTAGTATCATCGGCTACGAGCAGTACTTC. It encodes CASSIIGYEQYF.